This T cell receptor (beta chain) emerged from a study of OX40 agonist ivuxolimab in advanced cancers. For the wider study: The costimulatory receptor OX40 (CD134) was targeted by ivuxolimab, a fully human IgG2 agonistic monoclonal antibody. The dose-escalation cohort was 82.7% male with a mean age of roughly 60 years, ranging from 23 to 79. The paper describes the monotherapy dose-escalation part (N ≈ 50 patients) of the phase I trial of ivuxolimab. The purpose of peripheral TCRbeta sequencing was to test whether ivuxolimab changed TCR sequence diversity and led to clonal T-cell expansion. Prior anti-PD-1, anti-PD-L1 or anti-CTLA-4 therapy was permitted, and approximately 41% of dose-escalation patients had received checkpoint inhibitors. Of the approximately 54 patients in dose escalation, around 20 had hepatocellular carcinoma, some 15 had melanoma, 9 had renal cell carcinoma and 9 had head and neck cancer. Intravenous ivuxolimab was administered to patients every 2 weeks at six dose levels: 0.01, 0.1, 0.3, 1.5, 3 and 10 mg/kg. Partial responses occurred in three dose-escalation patients: two with cutaneous melanoma and one with hepatocellular carcinoma.

The trial excluded patients who had a history of autoimmune disease or were on systemic immunosuppression. In every dose cohort, peripheral blood was drawn for TCR sequencing at baseline, cycle 4 day 1, and cycle 7 day 1. Samples were obtained from an open-label, multicenter, first-in-human phase I dose-escalation trial of ivuxolimab. The trial enrolled adults with locally advanced or metastatic head and neck squamous cell, hepatocellular, melanoma or renal cell carcinoma. Before TCR sequencing, CD4+ T cells and CD8+ T cells from peripheral blood were sorted into separate populations. CDR1 is given as MDHEN and CDR2 as SYDVKM, both from the germline V gene. Including cysteine and phenylalanine, the CDR3 has 19 amino acids. Only the CDR3 DNA stays, 57 bases, in frame from base 1. Trimming accounts for 6 bases at V and 0 bases at J, while the number of junction bases matched to no gene is 17. Genomic DNA was isolated from the sorted cells so that the TCRbeta CDR3 region could be sequenced. The immunoSEQ Assay was used for sequencing of TCRbeta CDR3 regions. TCRdb provides this immuneACCESS table in a form limited to in-frame rearrangements. Some clones are lacking; in checked studies, under half of them reflect an unresolved V gene, and why the rest are absent is not known. The sample records roughly 45,000 clones, 75% to 90% of which are singletons. Roughly 22% of the sample is held by the ten biggest clonotypes.

Paper-wide results and their limitations: Clonal expansion of both CD4+ and CD8+ blood T cells was observed from baseline to week 6 at doses 0.1 to 3.0 mg/kg. Low levels of normalized T-cell clonal expansion were also seen in some patients who did not respond. Which antigens the clonally expanded peripheral T cells were specific for was not determined. In the 0.1-3.0 mg/kg groups, partial responders had among the lowest normalized peripheral clonal expansion, particularly in CD8+ T cells. After ivuxolimab, more expanded clones were found on average in CD8+ T cells than in CD4+ T cells.

About this clone: Its antigen remains unidentified. It has no much larger one-base neighbor in the sample; base qualities were not kept.

The chain joins TRBV28 to TRBJ2-3; TRBD2 aligns with 8 central bases. The receptor was isolated from an adult with an advanced solid tumor such as melanoma, head and neck, liver or kidney cancer. The sequences come from CD4+ or CD8+ T cells sorted from blood, collected in a trial of the OX40 agonist ivuxolimab. The bases read TGTGCCAGCAGCCTCCAAGTGCTGCGGGGGGCTGGTAGCACAGATACGCAGTATTTT. This is translated as CASSLQVLRGAGSTDTQYF.